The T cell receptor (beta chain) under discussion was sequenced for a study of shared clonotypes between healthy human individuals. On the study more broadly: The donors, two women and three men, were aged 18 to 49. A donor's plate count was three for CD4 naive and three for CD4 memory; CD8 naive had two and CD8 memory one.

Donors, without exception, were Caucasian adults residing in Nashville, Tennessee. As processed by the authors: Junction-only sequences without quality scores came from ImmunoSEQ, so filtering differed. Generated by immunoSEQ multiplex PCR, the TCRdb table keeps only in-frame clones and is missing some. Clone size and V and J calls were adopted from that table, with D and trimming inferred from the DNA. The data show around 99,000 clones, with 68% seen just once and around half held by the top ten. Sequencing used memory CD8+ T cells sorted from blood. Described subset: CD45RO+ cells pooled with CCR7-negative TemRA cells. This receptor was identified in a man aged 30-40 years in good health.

CDR3 sequence reads: CATSRDMSYEQYF. In DNA, the CDR3 is TGTGCCACCAGCAGAGATATGAGCTACGAGCAGTACTTC. This chain uses TRBV15 with TRBJ2-7; D ambiguous. The CDR3 length is 13 residues. V was clipped by 0 bases and J by 3 bases, with 6 bases between them. The germline gives CDR1 LNHNV, CDR2 YYDKDF (reference sequence).